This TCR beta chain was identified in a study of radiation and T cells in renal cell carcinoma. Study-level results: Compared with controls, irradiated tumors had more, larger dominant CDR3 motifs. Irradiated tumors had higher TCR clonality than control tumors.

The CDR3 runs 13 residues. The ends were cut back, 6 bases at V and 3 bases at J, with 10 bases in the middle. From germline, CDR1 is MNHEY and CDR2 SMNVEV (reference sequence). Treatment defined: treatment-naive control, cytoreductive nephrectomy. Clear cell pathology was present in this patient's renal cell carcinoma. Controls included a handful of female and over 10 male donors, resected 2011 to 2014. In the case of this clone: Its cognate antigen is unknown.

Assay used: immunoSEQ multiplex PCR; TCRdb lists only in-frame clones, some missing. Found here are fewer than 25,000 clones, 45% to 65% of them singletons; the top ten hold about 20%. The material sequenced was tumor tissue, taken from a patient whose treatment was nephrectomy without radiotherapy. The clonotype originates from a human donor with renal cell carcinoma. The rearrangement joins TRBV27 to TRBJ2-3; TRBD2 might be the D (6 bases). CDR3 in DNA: TGTGCCAGCAGAGGCGCGGGAACAGATACGCAGTATTTT. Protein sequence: CASRGAGTDTQYF.